These 25 T cell receptor beta chains came from one sample sequenced in a study of T cells after yellow fever vaccination. Via MiXCR, TCRdb re-called the 5' RACE reads, giving one row per CDR3 protein. Of just under 600,000 distinct CDR3 sequences listed, roughly 13% are singletons. The specimen comprised PBMCs, sampled on the day of the yellow fever booster vaccination. The receptors here all came from a man aged 30-40 years who received the YFV17D yellow fever vaccine.

V is TRBV4-1 and J is TRBJ2-1; 10 bases align to TRBD2. The CDR3 runs 15 residues. The germline CDR1 and CDR2 sequences are MGHRA and YSYEKL. The V segment lost 4 bases and the J segment 5 bases; nucleotides outside the gene matches: 5. The CDR3 is CASSRWTSGNNEQFF. In DNA form, the CDR3 reads TGCGCCAGCAGCCGCTGGACTAGCGGAAACAATGAGCAGTTCTTC.

The V and J genes are TRBV5-1 and TRBJ2-7; no reliable D call. CDR1 is SGHRS, CDR2 YFSETQ, per germline. V was clipped by 0 bases and J by 2 bases, with 12 bases between them. The CDR3 has 15 amino acids. The CDR3 DNA reads TGCGCCAGCAGCTTGGCTGGGGTCGAAGCCTACGAGCAGTACTTC. This codes for CASSLAGVEAYEQYF.

The DNA for the CDR3 is TGCGCCAGCGGGCGGGAACCGGGACAGGGGCCGTCCGGGGAGCTGTTTTTT. Translation gives CASGREPGQGPSGELFF. V and J are TRBV5-1 and TRBJ2-2, with 10 nucleotides matching TRBD1. The ends lost 7 bases at V and 6 bases at J; junction bases unmatched: 15. The CDR3 loop spans 17 amino acids. Germline V gives CDR1 SGHRS, CDR2 YFSETQ.

This clonotype was counted a few times. This sequence joins TRBV7-2 and TRBJ2-7; TRBD2 might be the D (6 bases). Looked up from germline, CDR1 is SGHTA and CDR2 is FQGNSA. The CDR3 spans 15 residues. V lost 1 base to trimming and J lost 1 base, with 11 bases between them. The CDR3 here is CASSLGGETSYEQYF. Here the CDR3 DNA reads TGTGCCAGCAGCTTAGGGGGGGAAACTTCCTACGAGCAGTACTTC.

The V and J genes are TRBV30 and TRBJ2-1, with D tentatively TRBD1 or TRBD2 (6 bases each). This CDR3 is 14 amino acids long. The V and J ends lost 7 bases and 6 bases respectively, with 19 bases between them. Germline lookup yields CDR1 GTSNPN and CDR2 SVGIG (reference sequence). The CDR3 region has the DNA TGTGCCTTAGCCCGGTTCGGGGGCCCCAATGAGCAGTTCTTC. Protein: CALARFGGPNEQFF.

This chain uses TRBV5-1 with TRBJ2-5; 9 positions agree with TRBD1. The V segment lost 5 bases and the J segment 9 bases; nucleotides outside the gene matches: 14. Germline values: CDR1 SGHRS, CDR2 YFSETQ. This CDR3 spans 15 amino acids. Written as DNA, the CDR3 is TGCGCCAGCAGGAGGGACAGGGAAAATGAGGGGCCCCAGTACTTC. Translating gives CASRRDRENEGPQYF.

This clonotype was picked up a small number of times. The CDR3 bases are TGTGCCAGCAGCCGCGCAGACCAGGGACTAGCAGGACACGAGCAGTACTTC. It specifies CASSRADQGLAGHEQYF. The rearrangement links TRBV3-1 to TRBJ2-7, with TRBD2 matching 9 bases. This CDR3 has 17 amino acids. Germline CDR1 and CDR2: LGHDT and YNNKEL (reference sequence). After removal of 4 bases from V and 5 bases from J, the junction contained 15 bases not matched to a gene.

Notes on this clonotype: This may be a read error, as it is one base from a much larger clone. V usage is TRBV6-2 or TRBV6-3 and J usage is TRBJ2-5; no reliable D call. Germline V gives CDR1 MNHEY, CDR2 SVGEGT. The CDR3 sequence is 11 residues long. The V end was cut by 7 bases, the J end by 4 bases, with 7 bases between. This CDR3 reads CASTHGETQYF. For the CDR3, the DNA is TGTGCCAGCACCCACGGAGAGACCCAGTACTTC.

The rearrangement uses TRBV7-2 and TRBJ2-1, with D uncertain. Germline CDR1 SGHTA, CDR2 FQGNSA. The CDR3 loop spans 11 amino acids. Deletions cut 1 base from V and 10 bases from J, with 5 bases between. Written as DNA, the CDR3 is TGTGCCAGCAGCTTAGGATGGGAGCAGTTCTTC. The encoded protein is CASSLGWEQFF.

This clonotype was counted ten times or more. The chain recombines TRBV12-3 or TRBV12-4 with TRBJ2-7; 7 bases align to TRBD2. The CDR3 has 13 amino acids. V dropped 6 bases and J dropped 2; count of bases not matched to a gene: 4. In nucleotides, the CDR3 is TGTGCCAGCAGCCGGGGGGAGGCCTACGAGCAGTACTTC. Translated: CASSRGEAYEQYF.

V is TRBV5-6 and J is TRBJ2-7; perhaps TRBD1 as D (6 bases). The CDR3 extends over 13 amino acids. CDR1 and CDR2 from the germline V gene are SGHDT and YYEEEE. V was shortened by 4 bases and J by 5 bases, with 13 bases between the two germline ends. The DNA of the CDR3 is TGTGCCAGCAGCCTGGACAGAATCGACGAGCAGTACTTC. Translated, it gives CASSLDRIDEQYF.

There are a few counts of this clonotype. This rearrangement joins TRBV4-2 to TRBJ2-6; D is possibly TRBD2 (6 bases). The length of the CDR3 is 16 residues. V shed 3 bases and J shed 2 bases, with 11 bases lying between them. Germline V gene sequence: CDR1 LGHNA, CDR2 YNFKEQ. In DNA, the CDR3 is TGTGCCAGCAGCCAGGTTGGAGGGGCTGGGGCCAACGTCCTGACTTTC. The encoded protein is CASSQVGGAGANVLTF.

This clonotype has just a few counts. V usage is TRBV7-9 and J usage is TRBJ2-7; a weak D match, TRBD2 (5 bases). The V gene's germline CDR1 is SEHNR and CDR2 FQNEAQ (reference sequence). The CDR3 is 17 amino acids. Trimming stripped 3 bases from V and 3 bases from J, with 21 bases between. CDR3 loop: CASSFHPSTGRDYEQYF. The CDR3 DNA sequence: TGTGCCAGCAGCTTTCACCCATCTACGGGAAGAGACTACGAGCAGTACTTC.

This clonotype showed up just a few times. The V and J genes are TRBV6-1 and TRBJ1-2; D uncertain. Germline CDR1 reads MNHNS; CDR2 reads SASEGT. The CDR3 contains 11 residues. The ends were cut back, 6 bases at V and 8 bases at J, with 10 bases in the middle. CDR3 residues: CASRYREGYTF. DNA of the CDR3: TGTGCCAGCAGATACAGAGAAGGCTACACCTTC.

This clonotype was seen a few times. V gene TRBV6-2 or TRBV6-3 combines with J gene TRBJ1-6, with TRBD1 matching over 7 bases. Germline V gene lookup returns CDR1 MNHEY and CDR2 SVGEGT. Trimming at V came to 7 bases and at J to 10 bases, leaving 16 bases not matched to a gene. The CDR3 runs to 16 residues. The CDR3 sequence: CASTPGGQKRRSPLHF. DNA of the CDR3: TGTGCCAGCACCCCAGGGGGACAGAAGCGAAGGTCACCCCTCCACTTT.

The table lists this clonotype with many counts. The chain uses TRBV5-6 and TRBJ2-2; 12 bases agree with TRBD1. Germline loops: CDR1 SGHDT, CDR2 YYEEEE. Unmatched junction bases numbered 15, after V lost 4 bases and J lost 5 bases. The CDR3 has 19 amino acids. This chain's CDR3 is CASSPGTGGAVFRTGELFF. Written as DNA, the CDR3 is TGTGCCAGCAGCCCCGGGACAGGGGGCGCAGTTTTTCGTACCGGGGAGCTGTTTTTT.

There are a few counts of this clonotype. The rearrangement joins TRBV15 to TRBJ2-2; no definite D call. The CDR3 length is 13 residues. In germline, CDR1 is LNHNV, CDR2 YYDKDF (reference sequence). V gave up 3 bases and J gave up 8 bases, with 10 bases separating them. CDR3 residues: CATSREGWGELFF. The CDR3 nucleotides are TGTGCCACCAGCAGGGAAGGGTGGGGGGAGCTGTTTTTT.

V gene TRBV7-9 combines with J gene TRBJ1-1; no clear D. The CDR3 runs to 14 residues. Per germline, CDR1 SEHNR and CDR2 FQNEAQ (reference sequence). The germline V and J ends were trimmed by 1 base and 5 bases, with 11 bases remaining between them. The CDR3, as DNA: TGTGCCAGCAGCTTAGGTAGGGTGGGAACTGAAGCTTTCTTT. Translating gives CASSLGRVGTEAFF. The whole variable domain, filled in from reference TRBV7-9 and TRBJ1-1, reads DTGVSQNPRHKITKRGQNVTFRCDPISEHNRLYWYRQTLGQGPEFLTYFQNEAQLEKSRLLSDRFSAERPKGSFSTLEIQRTEQGDSAMYLCASSLGRVGTEAFFGQGTRLTVV.

The genes are TRBV7-3 and TRBJ2-3; a weak D match, TRBD2 (6 bases). The germline V gene has CDR1 SGHTA and CDR2 FQGTGA. This CDR3 is 14 amino acids long. Trimming left V 5 bases short and J 5 bases short, with 14 bases between. This CDR3 is CASSVAVGKDTQYF. The CDR3 bases are TGTGCCAGCAGCGTAGCGGTAGGGAAAGATACGCAGTATTTT.

This clonotype was detected a few times. The chain is built from TRBV14 and TRBJ2-3, with 8 bases lining up with TRBD2. Trimming cost V 2 bases and J 4 bases; bases outside gene matches: 5. There are 15 residues in the CDR3. Germline lookup yields CDR1 SGHDN and CDR2 FVKESK. The CDR3 loop reads CASSQYQRESDTQYF. CDR3 coding DNA: TGTGCCAGCAGCCAATACCAGCGGGAGTCAGATACGCAGTATTTT.

This clonotype has just a few counts. V is TRBV20-1 and J is TRBJ2-3; no firm D call. Germline values: CDR1 DFQATT, CDR2 SNEGSKA (reference sequence). Trimming removed 3 bases from V and 4 bases from J, with 8 bases in between. The CDR3 contains 12 residues. The DNA of the CDR3 is TGCAGTGCTAGTGCGGCCGCAGATACGCAGTATTTT. This translates into CSASAAADTQYF.

The chain uses TRBV6-2 or TRBV6-3 and TRBJ2-1; no reliable D call. The length of the CDR3 is 13 residues. Trimming left V 0 bases short and J 8 bases short, with 8 bases between. Germline V gives CDR1 MNHEY, CDR2 SVGEGT. CDR3 residues: CASSYSLVHEQFF. The CDR3 DNA reads as TGTGCCAGCAGTTACTCCTTGGTACATGAGCAGTTCTTC.

V is TRBV4-3 and J is TRBJ2-1, with D unclear. The CDR3 sequence is 15 residues long. V dropped 4 bases and J dropped 6 bases, with 16 bases sitting between them. CDR1 is LGHNA and CDR2 is YSLEER in the germline V gene. The CDR3 protein is CASSPEQEHTNEQFF. Here the CDR3 DNA reads TGCGCCAGCAGCCCTGAACAAGAACACACCAATGAGCAGTTCTTC.

This chain uses TRBV27 with TRBJ2-7; 7 bases are shared with TRBD1. The germline gives CDR1 MNHEY, CDR2 SMNVEV (reference sequence). This CDR3 has 18 residues. Germline trimming cut 4 bases from V and 4 bases from J; bases unmatched to any gene: 19. The CDR3 here is CASSSGQWYAETEYEQYF. In nucleotides, the CDR3 is TGTGCCAGCAGTTCGGGACAGTGGTATGCCGAAACGGAATACGAGCAGTACTTC.

The chain combines TRBV15 with TRBJ2-7, with 7 bases aligning to TRBD1. This CDR3 comprises 14 residues. Per the germline V gene, CDR1 is LNHNV and CDR2 is YYDKDF (reference sequence). The V and J ends lost 0 bases and 2 bases, in that order; junction bases with no gene match: 1. The CDR3 DNA is TGTGCCACCAGCAGAGAAGGGGGCGCCTACGAGCAGTACTTC. Protein sequence: CATSREGGAYEQYF.